The TCR beta chain described here comes from a study of shared clonotypes between healthy human individuals (dated by TCRdb to the early 2020s). Looking at the study overall: A couple of women and three men aged 18 to 49 years were included in the cohort. Per donor, three plates each were used for CD4 naive and CD4 memory, two for CD8 naive, and one for CD8 memory. To estimate repertoire size and how much clonotypes are shared between individuals, the study performed deep sequencing of blood TCR repertoires from a handful of healthy adults. To increase sequencing depth and limit assay-specific biases, TCR repertoire library preparation and sequencing were carried out by different laboratories using diverse techniques. Each donor's leukapheresis produced roughly between roughly 0.85 and 9 billion PBMCs. On the study overall, not on this receptor specifically: Sharing across several donors was observed for 4.5% to 6.5% of naive CD4, 3.5% of naive CD8, about 2.3% of memory CD4, and roughly 0.43% of memory CD8 clonotypes. Pairwise subsampling led to the expectation that sequencing depth would affect the degree of clonotype sharing among donors. Estimated clonotype richness was generally larger for naive than for memory subsets. Rarefaction of sorted-subset datasets indicated incomplete sequencing despite the large sequencing depth. Compared with non-shared clonotypes, the clonotypes found in all four sorted-subset donors had higher generation probabilities. Only blood was sampled, and tissue TCR repertoires likely differ from those in blood. The genetic and exposure-history diversity represented was limited by the small number of donors.

CDR1 SQVTM and CDR2 ANQGSEA are derived from the germline V gene. The CDR3 is 13 amino acids in total, end residues counted. Healthy HIV-negative adults with no recently reported acute infections or vaccinations were included as donors. Only Caucasian adults living in Nashville, Tennessee, USA were represented among the donors. CD4+ T cells were enriched through magnetic negative selection, after which naive cells were positively selected on CD45RA and the remaining negative fraction served as the memory subset. Blood was obtained by leukapheresis, after which PBMCs were separated by Ficoll-Histopaque density gradient centrifugation and cryopreserved in liquid nitrogen vapor phase. Analytical flow cytometry was used to check the purity and quantity of each magnetically sorted T cell population. Each sorted fraction had its genomic DNA isolated and then quantified by UV absorbance on a Nanodrop 2000c.

Remarks on this clone: Its antigen is currently not known. The missing conserved phenylalanine or tryptophan at the end of this CDR3 makes a read error likely. It is unclear where the CDR3 begins or ends on the DNA, so no DNA is shown, and the CDR3 is as TCRdb lists it.

Using the deep immunoSEQ assay, multiplex PCR amplified TCR CDR3 regions from genomic DNA. For each cell subset, the extracted genomic DNA was distributed evenly across all wells of several immunoSEQ 96-well plates, and each plate served as one replicate. For sorted subsets, 200 to 250 ng of genomic DNA, equivalent to roughly 33,000 T cell genomes, went into each replicate PCR. Purified libraries were quantified with a Qubit 3.0 fluorometer, sized on a Bioanalyzer 2100, and re-quantified with the KAPA Library Quantification kit. Every immunoSEQ 96-well plate was sequenced on a separate single-read 150-cycle Illumina NextSeq 550 flow cell. From the authors' description of their analysis: The immunoSEQ output contained only junctional sequences without quality scores, so filtering could not match that applied to full-length reads. To assign V/J genes and CDR3, sequences were annotated against IMGT germline references using PyIR, a Python wrapper for IgBLAST v1.9. Any read was removed if the V/J assignment was weak (E-value above 1e-6), the CDR3 was missing, or the read contained stop codons, out-of-frame junctions, or ambiguous translated residues. V3J clonotypes were defined as sequences sharing an identical inferred V gene, J gene, and CDR3 amino acid sequence. Percentage overlap between repertoires was computed as shared unique clonotypes divided by the size of the smaller repertoire. Richness of each repertoire was evaluated using RTK rarefaction, the Chao1 estimator, and Recon v2.1 estimates of unobserved clonotypes. Generation probabilities were computed with OLGA for all TCRbeta clonotypes obtained by the gDNA method from a few donors. As stored in TCRdb, this immuneACCESS dataset retains in-frame rearrangements with V and J assigned. A fraction of the clones does not appear; measured against another copy, unresolved V genes explain less than half of the discrepancy, and the remainder lacks a known reason. The V and J calls and clone size were taken over from that table, and D and trimming were inferred from the DNA. The sample includes approximately 2,300,000 clones, with 92% observed a single time. About 0.36% of the sample is in the top ten clones.

The source of this sequence is a man aged 18 to 30 in good health. Some clones in this sample may be carry-over from other donors' samples. What was sequenced was naive CD4+ T cells from PBMCs. This specimen's cell subset or site label, interpreted: CD45RA+ positively selected. The chain couples TRBV29-1 to TRBJ2-7; TRBD1 is the table's D call and was not checked against the DNA. Here the CDR3 is given as CSVQDRDTSRTLL.